This T cell receptor beta chain is from a study of response to subunit inactivated influenza vaccine. In its sample, this clonotype was seen many times. Antigen unknown. Study-wide results and limits: With each seasonal influenza vaccination, the authors suggested, few new T cells are recruited.

The V gene's germline CDR1 is DFQATT and CDR2 SNEGSKA (reference sequence). The CDR3 is 13 residues long. V gave up 3 bases and J gave up 9 bases, with 18 bases separating them. TCRdb reanalysed the RT-PCR reads using MiXCR and keeps one entry per CDR3 protein. The sample shows 400,000 to 650,000 distinct CDR3 sequences, around 7.7% of them seen only once. This receptor was identified in a man aged 45 to 75 who received an inactivated influenza vaccine. The J gene is TRBJ2-7, the V gene TRBV20-1; D is perhaps TRBD1 (6 bases). The sequencing here drew on PBMCs from blood, taken around 25 months after vaccination. The CDR3 here is CSASQGHREGQYF. CDR3 nucleotides: TGCAGTGCTAGTCAAGGTCACAGGGAAGGGCAGTACTTC.